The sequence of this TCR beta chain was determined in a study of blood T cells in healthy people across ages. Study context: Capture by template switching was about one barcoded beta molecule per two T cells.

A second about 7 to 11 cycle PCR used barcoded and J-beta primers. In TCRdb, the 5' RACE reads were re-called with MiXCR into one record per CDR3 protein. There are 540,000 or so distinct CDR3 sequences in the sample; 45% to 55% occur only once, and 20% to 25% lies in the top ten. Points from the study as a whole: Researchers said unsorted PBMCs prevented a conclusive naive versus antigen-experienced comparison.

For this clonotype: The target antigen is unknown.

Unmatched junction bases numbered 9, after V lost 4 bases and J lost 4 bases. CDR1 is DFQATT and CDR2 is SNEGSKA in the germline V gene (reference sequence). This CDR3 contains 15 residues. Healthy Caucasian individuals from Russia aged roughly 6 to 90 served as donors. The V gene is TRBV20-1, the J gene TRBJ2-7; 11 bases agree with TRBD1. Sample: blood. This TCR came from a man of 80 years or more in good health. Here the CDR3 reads CSAIAPGTGGYEQYF. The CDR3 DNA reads TGCAGTGCTATAGCTCCCGGGACAGGGGGTTACGAGCAGTACTTC.